These 22 T cell receptor beta chains were all obtained from the same sample, sequenced in a study of blood T cell repertoires in COVID-19. The method was immunoSEQ multiplex PCR; TCRdb's version includes in-frame clones alone and lacks a portion of them. The sample gives over 65,000 clones, 85% to 90% of which show up once; 4% to 5.5% is in the top ten. Sequenced material: peripheral blood. The receptors here all came from a man in his fifties with active COVID-19.

This chain uses TRBV28 with TRBJ1-5; D perhaps matches TRBD1 (5 bases). This CDR3 is 14 amino acids long. Trimming removed 7 bases at V and 5 bases at J, with 15 bases between. The germline V gene encodes CDR1 MDHEN and CDR2 SYDVKM. The CDR3 DNA follows: TGTGCCAGCAATCGTCCAGGGCTCTATCAGCCCCAGCATTTT. This codes for CASNRPGLYQPQHF.

The chain couples TRBV3-1 (or the pseudogene TRBV3-2) to TRBJ2-5, with 8 bases matching TRBD2. Trimming cost V 1 base and J 2 bases; bases outside gene matches: 3. The CDR3 has 15 amino acids. Germline V gene data show CDR1 as LGHDT and CDR2 as YNNKEL (reference sequence). CDR3 in DNA: TGTGCCAGCAGCCAAGGGCGGGGGGATCAAGAGACCCAGTACTTC. Its protein product is CASSQGRGDQETQYF.

The chain carries TRBV12-3 or TRBV12-4 and TRBJ1-2; TRBD1 might be the D (6 bases). Trimming removed 6 bases from V and 7 bases from J, with 12 bases in between. The CDR3 is made up of 12 amino acids. CDR3 protein: CASSKTGSGYTF. The DNA for the CDR3 is TGTGCCAGCAGCAAGACAGGTTCTGGCTACACCTTC.

The J gene is TRBJ1-4, the V gene TRBV11-2; a possible D gene is TRBD1 (5 bases). Trimming took off 0 bases at V and 15 bases at J, with 14 bases between the two ends. The CDR3 is made up of 13 amino acids. Germline loops: CDR1 SGHAT, CDR2 FQNNGV. The CDR3 coding sequence is TGTGCCAGCAGCTTAGATGGGGCCCGAAGGTTGTTTTTT. Its protein is CASSLDGARRLFF.

This chain links TRBV7-3 with TRBJ1-1; unclear D gene. The CDR3 contains 13 residues. V was shortened by 3 bases and J by 0 bases, with 5 bases between the two germline ends. Germline V gene sequence: CDR1 SGHTA, CDR2 FQGTGA. The CDR3, as DNA: TGTGCCAGCAGCTTTGGCATGAACACTGAAGCTTTCTTT. Translating it yields CASSFGMNTEAFF.

The chain employs TRBV28 and TRBJ2-1; D may be TRBD2 (5 bases). This CDR3 is 14 amino acids long. V lost 4 bases to trimming and J lost 7 bases, with 14 bases between them. CDR1 is MDHEN, CDR2 SYDVKM, per germline. Written as DNA, the CDR3 is TGTGCCAGCAGTTCTCCTAGCTCTAGGAATGAGCAGTTCTTC. This codes for CASSSPSSRNEQFF.

The V call is TRBV30, the J call TRBJ2-7; 10 nucleotides agree with TRBD1. Losses at the gene ends were 1 base for V and 6 bases for J; bases not matched to a gene: 9. The CDR3 has 15 amino acids. Germline V gene sequence: CDR1 GTSNPN, CDR2 SVGIG (reference sequence). CDR3 protein: CAWSDRGTGVGEQYF. DNA for the CDR3: TGTGCCTGGAGTGATCGCGGGACAGGGGTAGGCGAGCAGTACTTC.

The chain is built from TRBV12-3 or TRBV12-4 and TRBJ2-2; unclear D gene. With 10 bases removed from V and 5 bases from J, the gap between germline ends came to 11 bases. This CDR3 is built from 12 residues. In DNA form, the CDR3 reads TGTGCCACCAGGCTATGGACCGGGGAGCTGTTTTTT. Protein product: CATRLWTGELFF.

V gene TRBV7-3 combines with J gene TRBJ2-7, with a tentative D call TRBD2 (6 bases). CDR1 SGHTA and CDR2 FQGTGA come from the germline V gene. This CDR3 has 14 amino acids. The V and J ends lost 2 bases and 6 bases respectively, with 14 bases between them. For the CDR3, the DNA is TGTGCCAGCAGCTTATCTAGGGACTCCGGCGAGCAGTACTTC. Protein sequence: CASSLSRDSGEQYF.

This chain links TRBV7-6 with TRBJ2-7; 10 bases align to TRBD2. After removal of 2 bases from V and 7 bases from J, the junction contained 11 bases not matched to a gene. The germline V gene encodes CDR1 SGHVS and CDR2 FNYEAQ. The CDR3 has 16 residues. The CDR3 nucleotides are TGTGCCAGCAGCTTAATGTCGGGACTAGCGACGCGGGAGCAGTACTTC. The encoded protein is CASSLMSGLATREQYF.

This clone was found once. The rearrangement joins TRBV4-1 to TRBJ2-1; weak D call: TRBD1 (5 bases). Germline CDR1 MGHRA, CDR2 YSYEKL. The CDR3 totals 15 residues. The V and J ends lost 1 base and 1 base respectively, with 8 bases between them. The CDR3 region is CASSQVGASYNEQFF. The CDR3 DNA follows: TGCGCCAGCAGCCAAGTAGGGGCATCCTACAATGAGCAGTTCTTC.

J is TRBJ2-4 and V is TRBV9; 10 positions match TRBD1. CDR1 is SGDLS, CDR2 YYNGEE, per germline. This CDR3 spans 17 amino acids. After removal of 10 bases from V and 1 base from J, the junction contained 14 bases not matched to a gene. The CDR3 region is CARTWRQGAAAKNIQYF. The DNA of the CDR3 is TGTGCCCGTACGTGGAGACAGGGGGCCGCGGCCAAAAACATTCAGTACTTC.

The chain uses TRBV11-2 and TRBJ2-1, with 9 bases identical to TRBD2. The ends lost 3 bases at V and 6 bases at J; junction bases unmatched: 6. CDR3 size: 15 residues. Germline V gives CDR1 SGHAT, CDR2 FQNNGV. The CDR3 reads CASSFSSSGANEQFF. The CDR3 DNA sequence: TGTGCCAGCAGCTTCTCGTCTAGCGGGGCCAATGAGCAGTTCTTC.

This sequence joins TRBV5-1 and TRBJ2-5; D is undetermined. The CDR3 runs to 15 residues. The V and J ends lost 1 base and 2 bases respectively, with 12 bases between them. Germline CDR1 SGHRS, CDR2 YFSETQ. CDR3 DNA: TGCGCCAGCAGCTTGTCTCCCGCACGGCAAGAGACCCAGTACTTC. This encodes CASSLSPARQETQYF.

The CDR3 here is CASSLAGGANVLTF. The CDR3, as DNA: TGCGCCAGCAGCTTGGCCGGTGGGGCCAACGTCCTGACTTTC. J is TRBJ2-6 and V is TRBV5-1; D is undetermined. This CDR3 has 14 amino acids. Deletions cut 0 bases from V and 3 bases from J, with 4 bases between. Germline CDR1 and CDR2: SGHRS and YFSETQ.

This chain connects TRBV6-5 to TRBJ1-4; D may be TRBD1 (5 bases). Germline CDR1 MNHEY, CDR2 SVGAGI. The CDR3 has 13 residues. V dropped 6 bases and J dropped 8 bases, with 13 bases sitting between them. The CDR3 DNA reads TGTGCCAGCAGAGGGGAACCCACAGAAAAACTGTTTTTT. Protein: CASRGEPTEKLFF.

The rearrangement links TRBV6-2 or TRBV6-3 to TRBJ2-7, with 8 bases matching TRBD1. V lost 4 bases, J lost 6 bases, and 11 bases stayed unmatched. This CDR3 has 15 amino acids. CDR1 is MNHEY and CDR2 is SVGEGT in the germline V gene. The CDR3 bases are TGTGCCAGCAGTTTCCCGACAGGGGCGACGGGCGAGCAGTACTTC. Translated: CASSFPTGATGEQYF.

This chain joins TRBV5-4 and TRBJ2-1, with D tentatively TRBD2 (7 bases). Germline CDR1 is SGHNT and CDR2 is YYREEE (reference sequence). Trimming left V 4 bases short and J 5 bases short, with 19 bases between. The CDR3 has 16 residues. The CDR3 reads CASSLLGAGVNNEQFF. CDR3 DNA: TGTGCCAGCAGCCTCCTGGGGGCGGGGGTGAACAATGAGCAGTTCTTC.

V gene TRBV28 combines with J gene TRBJ1-5; maybe TRBD1 (6 bases). CDR1 MDHEN and CDR2 SYDVKM come from the germline V gene. The V end was cut by 5 bases, the J end by 5 bases, with 10 bases between. The CDR3 sequence is 13 residues long. The CDR3 sequence: CASSDRSDQPQHF. CDR3 DNA: TGTGCCAGCAGTGACAGGTCCGATCAGCCCCAGCATTTT.

The chain employs TRBV15 and TRBJ2-3, with D perhaps TRBD2 (6 bases). Germline assignment: CDR1 LNHNV and CDR2 YYDKDF (reference sequence). The CDR3 is 15 amino acids. V lost 4 bases and J 6 bases, leaving 17 bases between the germline ends. The CDR3 DNA follows: TGTGCCACCAGCACCGGGACTCCAATACGGGATACGCAGTATTTT. Translated: CATSTGTPIRDTQYF.

This clone was detected only once. This rearrangement joins TRBV11-3 to TRBJ2-5; the D gene is possibly TRBD1 (5 bases). Trimming took off 1 base at V and 2 bases at J, with 17 bases between the two ends. CDR1 SGHNT and CDR2 YENEEA come from the germline V gene. The CDR3 is 17 amino acids. The CDR3, as DNA: TGTGCCAGCAGCTTAGGGAGATGGGGCAGCGCACAAGAGACCCAGTACTTC. Its protein is CASSLGRWGSAQETQYF. The whole variable domain, remainder taken from reference TRBV11-3 and TRBJ2-5, is EAGVVQSPRYKIIEKKQPVAFWCNPISGHNTLYWYLQNLGQGPELLIRYENEEAVDDSQLPKDRFSAERLKGVDSTLKIQPAELGDSAVYLCASSLGRWGSAQETQYFGPGTRLLVL.

The V call is TRBV5-1, the J call TRBJ2-7; D is possibly TRBD1 (6 bases). Trimming removed 4 bases from V and 4 bases from J, with 12 bases in between. Germline CDR1 is SGHRS and CDR2 is YFSETQ. CDR3 length equals 13 residues. CDR3 in DNA: TGCGCCAGCAGCACCGGACAGACGTACGAGCAGTACTTC. This translates into CASSTGQTYEQYF.